Following are 17 T cell receptor beta chains from one sample sequenced in a study of shared clonotypes between healthy human individuals. TCRdb's copy holds only in-frame clones and misses some; the assay was immunoSEQ multiplex PCR. The table shows approximately 2,000,000 clones, with approximately 90% occurring only once. Sequencing was done on a sample of naive CD4+ T cells from PBMCs. Subset noted: CD45RA+ positively selected. Every receptor here comes from a man aged 18 to 35 in good health. Some clones in this sample may be carry-over from other donors' samples.

The J gene is TRBJ1-5, the V gene TRBV7-8, with D unresolved. Germline assignment: CDR1 SGHVS and CDR2 FQNEAQ. The CDR3 loop spans 13 amino acids. Trimming took off 0 bases at V and 6 bases at J, with 6 bases between the two ends. The CDR3 reads CASSLALVQPQHF. The CDR3 DNA sequence: TGTGCCAGCAGCTTAGCGCTGGTTCAGCCCCAGCATTTT.

Remarks on this clone: Other DNA variants within this sample encode the same CDR3. The V call is TRBV11-2, the J call TRBJ1-1; tentative D call: TRBD1 (6 bases). V was shortened by 0 bases and J by 4 bases, with 9 bases between the two germline ends. The CDR3 has 14 amino acids. Germline CDR1 reads SGHAT; CDR2 reads FQNNGV. CDR3 sequence: CASSLEGRGTEAFF. The DNA for the CDR3 is TGTGCCAGCAGCTTAGAAGGCAGGGGCACTGAAGCTTTCTTT.

V gene TRBV19 combines with J gene TRBJ1-3; no clear D gene. This CDR3 region has 13 residues. CDR1 is LNHDA, CDR2 SQIVND, per germline (reference sequence). Trimming cost V 4 bases and J 3 bases, with 7 bases left between them. The CDR3 reads CASSNGRGNTIYF. As DNA, the CDR3 is TGTGCCAGTAGTAACGGGCGTGGAAACACCATATATTTT.

This clone was found once. V gene TRBV11-2 combines with J gene TRBJ2-7; 7 bases align to TRBD2. Germline V gives CDR1 SGHAT, CDR2 FQNNGV. V shed 1 base and J 5 bases; nucleotides not matched to a gene: 8. The CDR3 length is 15 residues. CDR3 in amino acids: CASSLGSGRVDEQYF. As DNA, the CDR3 is TGTGCCAGCAGCTTAGGATCAGGGAGGGTTGACGAGCAGTACTTC.

In the case of this clone: The same CDR3 can be traced to other DNA sequences in this sample. This rearrangement joins TRBV5-4 to TRBJ1-1; the D is unclear. Germline CDR1 reads SGHNT; CDR2 reads YYREEE (reference sequence). V was trimmed by 0 bases and J by 0 bases, leaving 6 bases between them. CDR3 length: 14 amino acids. CDR3 amino acids: CASSLDRLNTEAFF. CDR3 nucleotide sequence: TGTGCCAGCAGCTTGGACAGATTGAACACTGAAGCTTTCTTT.

This sequence joins TRBV28 and TRBJ2-7; D is uncertain. Germline CDR1 and CDR2: MDHEN and SYDVKM. The CDR3 is made up of 14 amino acids. V gave up 7 bases and J gave up 2 bases, with 15 bases separating them. The CDR3 DNA reads TGTGCCAGCACAAGAACAAACCCTCCCTACGAGCAGTACTTC. It translates to CASTRTNPPYEQYF.

This chain links TRBV5-4 with TRBJ2-3; 11 bases match TRBD2. This CDR3 region has 16 residues. The ends lost 4 bases at V and 7 bases at J; junction bases unmatched: 11. Germline V gene lookup returns CDR1 SGHNT and CDR2 YYREEE (reference sequence). CDR3 region: CASSPDSGRASNTQYF. The CDR3 region has the DNA TGTGCCAGCAGCCCCGATAGCGGGAGGGCCTCAAATACGCAGTATTTT.

The gene calls are TRBV7-9 and TRBJ2-5; 8 bases line up with TRBD2. TRBJ2-7 explains the end of the DNA better; the J call may be wrong. Germline V gene lookup returns CDR1 SEHNR and CDR2 FQNEAQ (reference sequence). The CDR3 is 16 amino acids. CDR3 region: CASSLLGRAGGDEQYF. CDR3 nucleotides: TGTGCCAGCAGCTTACTCGGGAGGGCCGGTGGGGACGAGCAGTACTTC.

This chain connects TRBV19 to TRBJ2-7, with a tentative D call TRBD2 (6 bases). This CDR3 spans 14 amino acids. V gave up 3 bases and J gave up 1 base, with 10 bases separating them. Germline lookup yields CDR1 LNHDA and CDR2 SQIVND (reference sequence). The CDR3 coding sequence is TGTGCCAGTAGTATTAGGAGGGGTTCCTACGAGCAGTACTTC. It translates to CASSIRRGSYEQYF.

In the case of this clone: The sample contains more than one DNA sequence encoding this CDR3. The gene calls are TRBV5-1 and TRBJ2-3; the match to TRBD2 covers 7 bases. This CDR3 comprises 14 residues. J was trimmed by 2 bases and V by 5 bases; bases with no gene match: 5. The germline V gene encodes CDR1 SGHRS and CDR2 YFSETQ. The CDR3 nucleotides read TGCGCCAGCAGTCTAGCGGATTCCACAGATACGCAGTATTTT. Translated, it gives CASSLADSTDTQYF. Full variable domain (outside the CDR3, taken from reference TRBV5-1 and TRBJ2-3): KAGVTQTPRYLIKTRGQQVTLSCSPISGHRSVSWYQQTPGQGLQFLFEYFSETQRNKGNFPGRFSGRQFSNSRSEMNVSTLELGDSALYLCASSLADSTDTQYFGPGTRLTVL.

The chain uses TRBV19 and TRBJ2-7; 7 bases agree with TRBD1. V shed 2 bases and J 3 bases; nucleotides not matched to a gene: 16. CDR1 is LNHDA, CDR2 SQIVND, per germline (reference sequence). The CDR3 is 18 amino acids. CDR3 amino acids: CASSISSFRQGVVYEQYF. CDR3 DNA: TGTGCCAGTAGTATAAGCTCCTTTCGACAGGGAGTTGTCTACGAGCAGTACTTC.

The chain recombines TRBV5-4 with TRBJ1-1; 8 bases match TRBD1. After removal of 5 bases from V and 1 base from J, the junction contained 7 bases not matched to a gene. Germline V lookup: CDR1 SGHNT, CDR2 YYREEE (reference sequence). The CDR3 runs to 15 residues. CDR3 protein: CASSPTGGWNTEAFF. In DNA, the CDR3 is TGTGCCAGCAGTCCCACAGGGGGTTGGAACACTGAAGCTTTCTTT.

The chain combines TRBV7-8 with TRBJ1-4; D is perhaps TRBD1 (5 bases). Germline CDR1 is SGHVS and CDR2 is FQNEAQ. V lost 1 base to trimming and J lost 0 bases, with 9 bases between them. The CDR3 covers 16 residues. In nucleotides, the CDR3 is TGTGCCAGCAGCTTAGGGGGGTTTGCAACTAATGAAAAACTGTTTTTT. Its translation: CASSLGGFATNEKLFF.

This rearrangement joins TRBV7-9 to TRBJ2-3; 12 nucleotides align to TRBD2. The CDR3 has 17 amino acids. The germline V gene has CDR1 SEHNR and CDR2 FQNEAQ (reference sequence). Trimming at V came to 3 bases and at J to 2 bases, leaving 6 bases not matched to a gene. The CDR3, as DNA: TGTGCCAGCAGCTTCCGACTAGCGGGAGATGTCACAGATACGCAGTATTTT. Translated: CASSFRLAGDVTDTQYF. Looking up the rest from reference TRBV7-9 and TRBJ2-3 gives the full variable domain: DTGVSQNPRHKITKRGQNVTFRCDPISEHNRLYWYRQTLGQGPEFLTYFQNEAQLEKSRLLSDRFSAERPKGSFSTLEIQRTEQGDSAMYLCASSFRLAGDVTDTQYFGPGTRLTVL.

The chain joins TRBV25-1 to TRBJ1-4, with a weak D call TRBD1 (5 bases). CDR3 length: 16 residues. V lost 1 base, J lost 8 bases, and 17 bases lay in between. CDR1 MGHDK and CDR2 SYGVNS come from the germline V gene. This CDR3 is CASSELRTSEGEKLFF. Written as DNA, the CDR3 is TGTGCCAGCAGTGAATTGCGGACCTCCGAGGGGGAAAAACTGTTTTTT.

This chain uses TRBV19 with TRBJ2-2; tentative D call: TRBD1 (5 bases). The ends were cut back, 2 bases at V and 5 bases at J, with 12 bases in the middle. The CDR3 is made up of 15 amino acids. In germline, CDR1 is LNHDA, CDR2 SQIVND (reference sequence). The CDR3 here is CASSIPTVRTGELFF. The CDR3 coding sequence is TGTGCCAGTAGTATACCGACAGTCCGGACCGGGGAGCTGTTTTTT.

This chain joins TRBV5-8 and TRBJ1-4; 7 bases fit TRBD1. The CDR3 spans 15 residues. CDR1 and CDR2 from the germline V gene are SGHTS and YDEGEE. J was trimmed by 0 bases and V by 4 bases; bases with no gene match: 3. CDR3 residues: CASSRGQPTNEKLFF. The CDR3 DNA is TGTGCCAGCAGCCGGGGACAGCCAACTAATGAAAAACTGTTTTTT.